The source of this TCR beta chain is a study of T cell changes during pregnancy in multiple sclerosis. Trimming shortened V by 1 base and J by 15 bases, and 16 bases separated the two germline ends. Germline loops: CDR1 SGHNT, CDR2 YENEEA. The CDR3 spans 13 residues. The repertoire was sequenced with immunoSEQ multiplex PCR; TCRdb's copy has only in-frame clones and lacks some. The profile covers 35,000 to 50,000 clones, with approximately 80% appearing a single time and around 0.65% taken by the ten largest. This TCR was sampled from a female donor with multiple sclerosis, enrolled in a pregnancy study. The J gene is TRBJ2-1, the V gene TRBV11-3; possible D gene TRBD2, 6 bases. Here the sequenced sample was CD4+ T cells from peripheral blood mononuclear cells, taken before pregnancy. CDR3 coding DNA: TGTGCCAGCAGCTTAGCTCCGGGGGAAGCGCTGTTCTTC. The encoded protein is CASSLAPGEALFF.